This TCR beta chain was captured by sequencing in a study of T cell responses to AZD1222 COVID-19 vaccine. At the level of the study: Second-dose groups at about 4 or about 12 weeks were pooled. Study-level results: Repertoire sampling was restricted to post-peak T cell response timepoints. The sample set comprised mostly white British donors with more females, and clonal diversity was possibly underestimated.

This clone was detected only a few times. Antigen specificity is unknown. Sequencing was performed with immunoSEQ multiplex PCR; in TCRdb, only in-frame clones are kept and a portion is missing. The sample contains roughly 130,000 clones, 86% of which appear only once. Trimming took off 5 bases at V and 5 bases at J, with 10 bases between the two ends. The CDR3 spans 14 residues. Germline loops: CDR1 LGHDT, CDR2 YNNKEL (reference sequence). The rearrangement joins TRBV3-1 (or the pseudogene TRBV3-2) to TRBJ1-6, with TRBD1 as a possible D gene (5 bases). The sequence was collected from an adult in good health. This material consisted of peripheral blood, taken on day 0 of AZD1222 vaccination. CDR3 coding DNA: TGTGCCAGCAGCGTCGACAGTGATAATTCACCCCTCCACTTT. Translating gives CASSVDSDNSPLHF.